A selection of T cell receptor beta chains follows, all from one sample in a study of Ad26.COV2.S vaccination and SARS-CoV-2 variants. Using immunoSEQ multiplex PCR, the repertoire was profiled, and TCRdb retains in-frame clones only, with some absent. Of roughly 510,000 clones in the sample, roughly 87% were seen once. Here the sequenced sample was peripheral blood, taken in a trial of Ad26.COV2.S vaccine versus placebo. The receptors come from a person aged 18 to 59 who received the Ad26.COV2.S COVID-19 vaccine or a placebo. CDR3s include the opening cysteine and the closing phenylalanine or tryptophan. The D gene is left open where the match is weak. Expanded clones get a size class; other rows say once, few or many, or leave the size out.

abundance: .; v_gene: TRBV5-6; j_gene: TRBJ2-7; d_gene: .; CDR3nt: TGTGCCAGCAGCTTACTCAGTCCCCCCTACGAGCAGTACTTC; CDR3aa: CASSLLSPPYEQYF
abundance: .; v_gene: TRBV9; j_gene: TRBJ1-5; d_gene: .; CDR3nt: TGTGCCAGCAGCGCGGACGCGTCCGATCAGCCCCAGCATTTT; CDR3aa: CASSADASDQPQHF
abundance: .; v_gene: TRBV4-3; j_gene: TRBJ2-3; d_gene: .; CDR3nt: TGCGCCAGCAGCCAAGGGGGGCTGGGGACAGATACGCAGTATTTT; CDR3aa: CASSQGGLGTDTQYF
abundance: .; v_gene: TRBV28; j_gene: TRBJ1-2; d_gene: TRBD1; CDR3nt: TGTGCCAGCAGTGCCCAAGACGGGACAGGGGGCTCTTCTAACTATGGCTACACCTTC; CDR3aa: CASSAQDGTGGSSNYGYTF
abundance: .; v_gene: TRBV11-3; j_gene: TRBJ2-7; d_gene: .; CDR3nt: TGTGCCAGCAGCTTAGGAGGCGGGGGCGACGACGAGCAGTACTTC; CDR3aa: CASSLGGGGDDEQYF
abundance: once; v_gene: TRBV4-3; j_gene: TRBJ2-7; d_gene: TRBD2; CDR3nt: TGCGCCAGCAGCCAGGGACTAGCGGGAGCCTACGAGCAGTACTTC; CDR3aa: CASSQGLAGAYEQYF
abundance: .; v_gene: TRBV2; j_gene: TRBJ2-1; d_gene: TRBD2; CDR3nt: TGTGCCAGCAGTCGTTCGGCTAGCGGGAGCTTTAATGAGCAGTTCTTC; CDR3aa: CASSRSASGSFNEQFF
abundance: .; v_gene: TRBV6-1; j_gene: TRBJ1-1; d_gene: .; CDR3nt: TGTGCCAGCAGGGAAAGAGGGACGACAAGGCGCACTGAAGCTTTCTTT; CDR3aa: CASRERGTTRRTEAFF
abundance: .; v_gene: TRBV7-8; j_gene: TRBJ2-7; d_gene: .; CDR3nt: TGTGCCAGCAGCTTACGTGTCTACGAGCAGTACTTC; CDR3aa: CASSLRVYEQYF
abundance: .; v_gene: TRBV5-1; j_gene: TRBJ2-3; d_gene: .; CDR3nt: TGCGCCAGCAGCTTGGAGGGGGTCAGAGCAGATACGCAGTATTTT; CDR3aa: CASSLEGVRADTQYF
abundance: .; v_gene: TRBV19; j_gene: TRBJ2-3; d_gene: .; CDR3nt: TGTGCCAGTAGTAAGGATTACGGGGGTAGTTTGGCAGATACGCAGTATTTT; CDR3aa: CASSKDYGGSLADTQYF
abundance: .; v_gene: TRBV6-2/TRBV6-3; j_gene: TRBJ2-1; d_gene: TRBD2; CDR3nt: TGTGCCAGCAGTTACACTCGGTTGACTAGCGGGAGTATCAATGAGCAGTTCTTC; CDR3aa: CASSYTRLTSGSINEQFF
abundance: .; v_gene: TRBV30; j_gene: TRBJ1-1; d_gene: .; CDR3nt: TGTGCCTGGAGCCCGCCCTGGGGGGGCACTGAAGCTTTCTTT; CDR3aa: CAWSPPWGGTEAFF
abundance: .; v_gene: TRBV16; j_gene: TRBJ2-7; d_gene: .; CDR3nt: TGTGCCAGCAGCCAAGGGCGGTCGGGAGTACAGTACTTC; CDR3aa: CASSQGRSGVQYF
abundance: .; v_gene: TRBV5-6; j_gene: TRBJ1-3; d_gene: .; CDR3nt: TGTGCCAGCAGCGAAGGGTGGGACACCATATATTTT; CDR3aa: CASSEGWDTIYF
abundance: .; v_gene: TRBV5-1; j_gene: TRBJ2-7; d_gene: TRBD2; CDR3nt: TGCGCCAGCAGCTTGCTAGCGGGAGGGCGGGGACCCTACGAGCAGTACTTC; CDR3aa: CASSLLAGGRGPYEQYF
abundance: .; v_gene: TRBV10-1; j_gene: TRBJ2-7; d_gene: TRBD2; CDR3nt: TGCGCCAGCACAATTTTACTAGCGGACCCCTACGAGCAGTACTTC; CDR3aa: CASTILLADPYEQYF
abundance: once; v_gene: TRBV5-1; j_gene: TRBJ1-6; d_gene: .; CDR3nt: TGCGCCAGCAGCTTGGGACAAACCCGTACTTCACCCCTCCACTTT; CDR3aa: CASSLGQTRTSPLHF
abundance: .; v_gene: TRBV5-5; j_gene: TRBJ1-5; d_gene: .; CDR3nt: TGTGCCAGCAGCTTGGCCGCAGGGAACAATCAGCCCCAGCATTTT; CDR3aa: CASSLAAGNNQPQHF
abundance: .; v_gene: TRBV15; j_gene: TRBJ1-2; d_gene: .; CDR3nt: TGTGCCACCAGCAGAGTAGGTTTAGGGTCAGACCCTAACTATGGCTACACCTTC; CDR3aa: CATSRVGLGSDPNYGYTF
abundance: .; v_gene: TRBV24-1; j_gene: TRBJ2-1; d_gene: .; CDR3nt: TGTGCCACCACTCAAACCGGGTTCCGCGATGAGCAGTTCTTC; CDR3aa: CATTQTGFRDEQFF
abundance: .; v_gene: TRBV6-2/TRBV6-3; j_gene: TRBJ2-1; d_gene: TRBD2; CDR3nt: TGTGCCAGCAGTAGAACCCTAGCGGGAGGAAGGGGGGGAGGCTCCTACAATGAGCAGTTCTTC; CDR3aa: CASSRTLAGGRGGGSYNEQFF
abundance: .; v_gene: TRBV11-2; j_gene: TRBJ2-4; d_gene: TRBD1; CDR3nt: TGTGCCAGCAGCCCGGGACAGGGAGGGGGAAACATTCAGTACTTC; CDR3aa: CASSPGQGGGNIQYF
abundance: few; v_gene: TRBV5-4; j_gene: TRBJ1-1; d_gene: .; CDR3nt: TGTGCCAGCAGCTCGGGTTGGACTGAAGCTTTCTTT; CDR3aa: CASSSGWTEAFF
abundance: .; v_gene: TRBV30; j_gene: TRBJ2-1; d_gene: .; CDR3nt: TGTGCCTGGAATCCGGGCGGGTCCACTGAGCAGTTCTTC; CDR3aa: CAWNPGGSTEQFF
abundance: .; v_gene: TRBV6-5; j_gene: TRBJ2-7; d_gene: TRBD1; CDR3nt: TGTGCCAGCAGACCGGGACAGGGACACTACGAGCAGTACTTC; CDR3aa: CASRPGQGHYEQYF
abundance: .; v_gene: TRBV19; j_gene: TRBJ1-1; d_gene: .; CDR3nt: TGTGCCAGTAGTATAGACGAGGTTAGGGGAACTTTCTTT; CDR3aa: CASSIDEVRGTFF
abundance: .; v_gene: TRBV24-1; j_gene: TRBJ2-3; d_gene: .; CDR3nt: TGTGCCACCAGTGATACCGGATCTAAGGCACCTAGGCCGGATACGCAGTATTTT; CDR3aa: CATSDTGSKAPRPDTQYF
abundance: .; v_gene: TRBV4-3; j_gene: TRBJ2-1; d_gene: TRBD2; CDR3nt: TGCGCCAGCAGCCAAGCCCGTAAAGCGGGAGGAAACAATGAGCAGTTCTTC; CDR3aa: CASSQARKAGGNNEQFF
abundance: .; v_gene: TRBV5-1; j_gene: TRBJ1-6; d_gene: .; CDR3nt: TGCGCCAGCAGCTTGGAATGGAGTCCGCGGGATTCACCCCTCCACTTT; CDR3aa: CASSLEWSPRDSPLHF
abundance: .; v_gene: TRBV5-4; j_gene: TRBJ1-1; d_gene: .; CDR3nt: TGTGCCAGCAGCTTGGTTGGGACTGAAGCTTTCTTT; CDR3aa: CASSLVGTEAFF
abundance: .; v_gene: TRBV19; j_gene: TRBJ1-5; d_gene: TRBD1; CDR3nt: TGTGCCAGTATGGACAGGTCGGGAGGGTTGCCCCAGCATTTT; CDR3aa: CASMDRSGGLPQHF
abundance: .; v_gene: TRBV4-3; j_gene: TRBJ1-2; d_gene: .; CDR3nt: TGCGCCAGCAGCCAAGGAGGGTCCTTGGCCCCTGGCTACACCTTC; CDR3aa: CASSQGGSLAPGYTF
abundance: .; v_gene: TRBV28; j_gene: TRBJ2-2; d_gene: .; CDR3nt: TGTGCCAGCAAGTTGGGGGGAGGTGCCGGGGAGCTGTTTTTT; CDR3aa: CASKLGGGAGELFF
abundance: .; v_gene: TRBV6-5; j_gene: TRBJ2-7; d_gene: TRBD1; CDR3nt: TGTGCCAGCAGCACAGGGGGGCCTAGCTCCTACGAGCAGTACTTC; CDR3aa: CASSTGGPSSYEQYF
abundance: .; v_gene: TRBV11-3; j_gene: TRBJ2-7; d_gene: TRBD2; CDR3nt: TGTGCCAGCAGCAGAACTAGCGGGCTCTCCTACGAGCAGTACTTC; CDR3aa: CASSRTSGLSYEQYF
abundance: .; v_gene: TRBV28; j_gene: TRBJ2-7; d_gene: .; CDR3nt: TGTGCCAGCACGACAAACACCTACGAGCAGTACTTC; CDR3aa: CASTTNTYEQYF
abundance: .; v_gene: TRBV6-6; j_gene: TRBJ2-7; d_gene: .; CDR3nt: TGTGCCAGCACCGGAGGGACAGCCTACGAGCAGTACTTC; CDR3aa: CASTGGTAYEQYF
abundance: .; v_gene: TRBV7-6; j_gene: TRBJ1-3; d_gene: .; CDR3nt: TGTGCCAGCAGCTTAGCGTGGGGAGCTGGAAACACCATATATTTT; CDR3aa: CASSLAWGAGNTIYF